The 5 T cell receptor beta chains presented below share a single source sample, sequenced in a study of post-analysis software for immune sequencing data. Antigens for these TCRs are unknown. Overall study findings and caveats: Relative to controls, patients had several TRBV segments at higher frequency, with TRBV5-6, TRBV5-1 and TRBV20-1 among these.

Unique molecular identifiers featured in each of the TCR beta cDNA libraries. Each CDR3 protein gets one entry after TCRdb re-called the PCR reads with MiXCR. This repertoire shows about 820,000 distinct CDR3 sequences, 53% found once; its top ten account for roughly 4.4%. The sequencing sample was made of blood. These receptors all stem from a girl aged 5-17 years with multiple sclerosis.

The chain recombines TRBV28 with TRBJ2-7, with no clear D. Germline V gives CDR1 MDHEN, CDR2 SYDVKM. Trimming shortened V by 2 bases and J by 7 bases, and 12 bases separated the two germline ends. CDR3 length equals 13 residues. The CDR3 DNA follows: TGTGCCAGCAGTTTAGAGACGGGTCGGGAGCAGTACTTC. Its protein is CASSLETGREQYF.

This clonotype has only a few counts. The chain employs TRBV7-8 and TRBJ2-7, with D tentatively TRBD1 (6 bases). This CDR3 contains 17 residues. Germline V gene data show CDR1 as SGHVS and CDR2 as FQNEAQ. Between the trimmed V and J ends, which lost 7 bases and 0 bases, there was a span of 22 bases. In DNA, the CDR3 is TGTGCCAGCATCAAAAGTCGACAGGCGTATAGCTCCTACGAGCAGTACTTC. It is translated as CASIKSRQAYSSYEQYF.

J is TRBJ1-2 and V is TRBV2; 9 bases match TRBD1. This CDR3 has 15 amino acids. The germline V gene has CDR1 SNHLY and CDR2 FYNNEI. J gave up 8 bases and V 8 bases, and 15 bases lay outside the gene matches. CDR3 sequence: CASVDPDRGAVGYTF. The CDR3 nucleotides are TGTGCCAGCGTGGACCCGGACAGGGGTGCGGTGGGCTACACCTTC.

The rearrangement joins TRBV20-1 to TRBJ2-7, with 11 bases identical to TRBD2. V shed 4 bases, J shed 7 bases, and the junction held 15 bases outside the gene matches. This CDR3 spans 16 amino acids. The V gene's germline CDR1 is DFQATT and CDR2 SNEGSKA (reference sequence). Here the CDR3 reads CSAITLGTSGGGEQYF. CDR3 in DNA: TGCAGTGCTATTACCCTAGGGACTAGCGGTGGGGGGGAGCAGTACTTC.

The rearrangement links TRBV6-5 to TRBJ2-7; 9 nucleotides agree with TRBD1. With V trimmed by 4 bases and J by 5 bases, 12 bases remained unmatched. The CDR3 totals 16 residues. Germline CDR1 is MNHEY and CDR2 is SVGAGI. The CDR3 sequence is CASSSETGTGKNEQYF. In DNA, the CDR3 is TGTGCCAGCAGTTCGGAAACCGGGACAGGGAAGAACGAGCAGTACTTC.